These 8 T cell receptor beta chains share one sample of origin, sequenced in a study of control samples from healthy donors and cancer patients. Profiling relied on immunoSEQ multiplex PCR, and the TCRdb table lists in-frame clones only, not all of them. The sample has 140,000 to 150,000 clones; approximately 94% are singletons. The specimen was blood. The receptors shown here come from a man aged 18 to 30 in good health.

V is TRBV6-2 or TRBV6-3 and J is TRBJ2-7; D is perhaps TRBD1 or TRBD2 (5 bases each). From germline, CDR1 is MNHEY and CDR2 SVGEGT. CDR3 length equals 13 residues. V was shortened by 4 bases and J by 2 bases, with 9 bases between the two germline ends. The CDR3 DNA reads TGTGCCAGCAGTTGGGACGAGACCTACGAGCAGTACTTC. Translated, it gives CASSWDETYEQYF.

V is TRBV12-5 and J is TRBJ1-5; a weak D match, TRBD1 (5 bases). V shed 2 bases and J shed 0 bases, with 14 bases lying between them. This CDR3 is built from 17 residues. CDR1 and CDR2 from the germline V gene are LGHNT and FRNRAP. CDR3 DNA: TGTGCTAGTGGTTTGAGGGTAGGGGAGGATAGCAATCAGCCCCAGCATTTT. The encoded protein is CASGLRVGEDSNQPQHF. Using reference TRBV12-5 and TRBJ1-5 for the parts outside the CDR3, the full variable domain is DARVTQTPRHKVTEMGQEVTMRCQPILGHNTVFWYRQTMMQGLELLAYFRNRAPLDDSGMPKDRFSAEMPDATLATLKIQPSEPRDSAVYFCASGLRVGEDSNQPQHFGDGTRLSIL.

A single count supports this clone. V and J are TRBV18 and TRBJ2-5, with D perhaps TRBD1 (5 bases). The CDR3 is 14 residues long. V was cut by 4 bases and J by 0 bases, with 9 bases left in between. Germline V gives CDR1 KGHSH, CDR2 LQKENI. The CDR3 sequence is CASSLTEYQETQYF. The CDR3 nucleotides read TGTGCCAGCTCACTGACAGAGTACCAAGAGACCCAGTACTTC.

J is TRBJ1-6 and V is TRBV27; a possible D gene is TRBD1 (5 bases). The ends were cut back, 2 bases at V and 9 bases at J, with 8 bases in the middle. Germline values: CDR1 MNHEY, CDR2 SMNVEV (reference sequence). The CDR3 covers 13 residues. CDR3 nucleotides: TGTGCCAGCAGTTTAAGCAGGGTTTCACCCCTCCACTTT. Translation: CASSLSRVSPLHF.

The chain carries TRBV6-2 or TRBV6-3 and TRBJ1-2, with a possible D match to TRBD1 (5 bases). The germline V gene has CDR1 MNHEY and CDR2 SVGEGT. V was shortened by 5 bases and J by 4 bases, with 11 bases between the two germline ends. CDR3 length equals 13 residues. The CDR3 coding sequence is TGTGCCAGCAGTCGGGACGGGAGCTATGGCTACACCTTC. This codes for CASSRDGSYGYTF.

This clone is medium-sized (0.01 to 0.1%) within its sample. The gene calls are TRBV18 and TRBJ2-1; D is possibly TRBD2 (6 bases). This CDR3 has 14 residues. The germline V gene has CDR1 KGHSH and CDR2 LQKENI. The V end lost 1 base, the J end lost 4 bases, and 8 bases lay between the germline ends. Here the CDR3 reads CASSPLRGYNEQFF. The CDR3, as DNA: TGTGCCAGCTCACCACTGCGGGGTTACAATGAGCAGTTCTTC.

The chain carries TRBV28 and TRBJ2-3, with 11 positions matching TRBD2. The germline V gene has CDR1 MDHEN and CDR2 SYDVKM. This CDR3 region has 16 residues. With V trimmed by 5 bases and J by 6 bases, 10 bases remained unmatched. The CDR3 sequence: CASSPLTSGSRDTQYF. CDR3 sequence (DNA): TGTGCCAGCAGTCCCCTCACTAGCGGGAGCCGGGATACGCAGTATTTT.

The sample holds a few counts of this clone. The V gene is TRBV6-6, the J gene TRBJ2-2; no clear D. Germline CDR1 and CDR2: MNHNY and SVGAGI (reference sequence). This CDR3 spans 13 amino acids. V was trimmed by 2 bases and J by 9 bases, leaving 10 bases between them. CDR3 protein: CASSYPLVRELFF. The CDR3 DNA reads as TGTGCCAGCAGTTACCCACTCGTTCGGGAGCTGTTTTTT.